These T cell receptor beta chains were read from a single sample in a study of blood T cell repertoires in COVID-19. Produced via immunoSEQ multiplex PCR; TCRdb's table is partial and in-frame only. The table shows about 200,000 clones, with about 82% occurring only once. The sequenced sample was peripheral blood. Every receptor here comes from a woman between 65 and 79 years old with COVID-19, enrolled during active disease. The CDR3 runs from the conserved cysteine through the conserved F or W. D genes are given only for firm matches. A clone size is listed for some rows: how often the clone was seen (once, few, many), or a class if it is expanded.

D gene: TRBD2
J gene: TRBJ2-4
V gene: TRBV30
clone size: .
CDR3 DNA: TGTGCCTGGAGCCGTTTAGGGGTGACGGCGGGAGCGGCCAAAAACATTCAGTACTTC
CDR3 protein: CAWSRLGVTAGAAKNIQYF

D gene: TRBD1
J gene: TRBJ1-3
V gene: TRBV4-3
clone size: .
CDR3 DNA: TGCGCCAGCAGCCATGAGCACTATAGGACAGGCCTTAGCTCTGGAAACACCATATATTTT
CDR3 protein: CASSHEHYRTGLSSGNTIYF

D gene: .
J gene: TRBJ2-5
V gene: TRBV7-6
clone size: once
CDR3 DNA: TGTGCCAGCAGCTCTGAGGGGGTCATATCAGAGACCCAGTACTTC
CDR3 protein: CASSSEGVISETQYF

D gene: TRBD2
J gene: TRBJ2-1
V gene: TRBV27
clone size: .
CDR3 DNA: TGTGCCAGCAGCCCTAGCGGGGGGTTTTCGGGGCAGTTCTTC
CDR3 protein: CASSPSGGFSGQFF

D gene: TRBD1
J gene: TRBJ1-3
V gene: TRBV9
clone size: .
CDR3 DNA: TGTGCCAGCAGCGTAGGGGACAGGGGGCAAGGAAACACCATATATTTT
CDR3 protein: CASSVGDRGQGNTIYF

D gene: TRBD1
J gene: TRBJ1-1
V gene: TRBV10-3
clone size: .
CDR3 DNA: TGTGCCATCAGTGAGTCGACCAGGACAGGGTCTGAAGCTTTCTTT
CDR3 protein: CAISESTRTGSEAFF

D gene: TRBD1
J gene: TRBJ1-3
V gene: TRBV9
clone size: .
CDR3 DNA: TGTGCCAGCAGCGTTCGACAGGGGGAGTCAGACACCATATATTTT
CDR3 protein: CASSVRQGESDTIYF

D gene: TRBD1
J gene: TRBJ1-5
V gene: TRBV7-9
clone size: .
CDR3 DNA: TGTGCCAGCAGCTTAGGGGCAGGGGGCCAGGGCAATCAGCCCCAGCATTTT
CDR3 protein: CASSLGAGGQGNQPQHF

D gene: TRBD2
J gene: TRBJ2-1
V gene: TRBV12-5
clone size: .
CDR3 DNA: TGTGCTAGTGGCTGGGGGACTAGCGGGCGCCTCTCCTACAATGAGCAGTTCTTC
CDR3 protein: CASGWGTSGRLSYNEQFF

D gene: .
J gene: TRBJ2-2
V gene: TRBV18
clone size: .
CDR3 DNA: TGTGCCAGCTCACCGGCTCACCCGAACACCGGGGAGCTGTTTTTT
CDR3 protein: CASSPAHPNTGELFF

D gene: TRBD2
J gene: TRBJ2-3
V gene: TRBV19
clone size: .
CDR3 DNA: TGTGCCAGTAGTAAAGCGGTAGCGGGGCTGAGCACAGATACGCAGTATTTT
CDR3 protein: CASSKAVAGLSTDTQYF

D gene: .
J gene: TRBJ1-4
V gene: TRBV30
clone size: .
CDR3 DNA: TGTGCCTGTCGGGGTGCAACTAATGAAAAACTGTTTTTT
CDR3 protein: CACRGATNEKLFF

D gene: TRBD2
J gene: TRBJ2-3
V gene: TRBV5-3
clone size: .
CDR3 DNA: TGTGCCAGAAGCCCACGGGGGGTCCCTACTAGCACAGATACGCAGTATTTT
CDR3 protein: CARSPRGVPTSTDTQYF

D gene: TRBD1
J gene: TRBJ2-7
V gene: TRBV5-8
clone size: .
CDR3 DNA: TGTGCCAGCAGCGGACAGGGTAACCACGAGCAGTACTTC
CDR3 protein: CASSGQGNHEQYF

D gene: TRBD1
J gene: TRBJ1-2
V gene: TRBV7-2
clone size: .
CDR3 DNA: TGTGCCAGCAGCTTAGCGCGGCAGGGGGTCGACTATGGCTACACCTTC
CDR3 protein: CASSLARQGVDYGYTF

D gene: TRBD2
J gene: TRBJ2-1
V gene: TRBV18
clone size: .
CDR3 DNA: TGTGCCAGCTCACCGGGACTAGCGGGGGTACCAAGCTCCTACAATGAGCAGTTCTTC
CDR3 protein: CASSPGLAGVPSSYNEQFF

D gene: .
J gene: TRBJ1-1
V gene: TRBV4-3
clone size: .
CDR3 DNA: TGCGCCAGCAGCGGCGTGGCCCGAGGGACTGAAGCTTTCTTT
CDR3 protein: CASSGVARGTEAFF

D gene: .
J gene: TRBJ2-5
V gene: TRBV5-1
clone size: .
CDR3 DNA: TGCGCCAGCAGCTCCCAGGGGGGCCCCGAAGAGACCCAGTACTTC
CDR3 protein: CASSSQGGPEETQYF

D gene: TRBD2
J gene: TRBJ2-3
V gene: TRBV7-3
clone size: .
CDR3 DNA: TGTGCCAGCAGCATTGGACTAGCGGGAACGACAGATACGCAGTATTTT
CDR3 protein: CASSIGLAGTTDTQYF

D gene: TRBD1
J gene: TRBJ2-7
V gene: TRBV19
clone size: once
CDR3 DNA: TGTGCCAGTAGTCCCCGGGACAGGGACGAGCAGTACTTC
CDR3 protein: CASSPRDRDEQYF

D gene: .
J gene: TRBJ1-2
V gene: TRBV6-6
clone size: .
CDR3 DNA: TGTGCCAGCAGTTGGGCACCCACTAACTATGGCTACACCTTC
CDR3 protein: CASSWAPTNYGYTF

D gene: TRBD1
J gene: TRBJ1-5
V gene: TRBV9
clone size: .
CDR3 DNA: TGTGCCAGCAGCCAGACAGGGGGAGGTCAGCCCCAGCATTTT
CDR3 protein: CASSQTGGGQPQHF

D gene: .
J gene: TRBJ2-5
V gene: TRBV7-2
clone size: .
CDR3 DNA: TGTGCCACCAGAAAAACAAGGGGGCAAGAGACCCAGTACTTC
CDR3 protein: CATRKTRGQETQYF